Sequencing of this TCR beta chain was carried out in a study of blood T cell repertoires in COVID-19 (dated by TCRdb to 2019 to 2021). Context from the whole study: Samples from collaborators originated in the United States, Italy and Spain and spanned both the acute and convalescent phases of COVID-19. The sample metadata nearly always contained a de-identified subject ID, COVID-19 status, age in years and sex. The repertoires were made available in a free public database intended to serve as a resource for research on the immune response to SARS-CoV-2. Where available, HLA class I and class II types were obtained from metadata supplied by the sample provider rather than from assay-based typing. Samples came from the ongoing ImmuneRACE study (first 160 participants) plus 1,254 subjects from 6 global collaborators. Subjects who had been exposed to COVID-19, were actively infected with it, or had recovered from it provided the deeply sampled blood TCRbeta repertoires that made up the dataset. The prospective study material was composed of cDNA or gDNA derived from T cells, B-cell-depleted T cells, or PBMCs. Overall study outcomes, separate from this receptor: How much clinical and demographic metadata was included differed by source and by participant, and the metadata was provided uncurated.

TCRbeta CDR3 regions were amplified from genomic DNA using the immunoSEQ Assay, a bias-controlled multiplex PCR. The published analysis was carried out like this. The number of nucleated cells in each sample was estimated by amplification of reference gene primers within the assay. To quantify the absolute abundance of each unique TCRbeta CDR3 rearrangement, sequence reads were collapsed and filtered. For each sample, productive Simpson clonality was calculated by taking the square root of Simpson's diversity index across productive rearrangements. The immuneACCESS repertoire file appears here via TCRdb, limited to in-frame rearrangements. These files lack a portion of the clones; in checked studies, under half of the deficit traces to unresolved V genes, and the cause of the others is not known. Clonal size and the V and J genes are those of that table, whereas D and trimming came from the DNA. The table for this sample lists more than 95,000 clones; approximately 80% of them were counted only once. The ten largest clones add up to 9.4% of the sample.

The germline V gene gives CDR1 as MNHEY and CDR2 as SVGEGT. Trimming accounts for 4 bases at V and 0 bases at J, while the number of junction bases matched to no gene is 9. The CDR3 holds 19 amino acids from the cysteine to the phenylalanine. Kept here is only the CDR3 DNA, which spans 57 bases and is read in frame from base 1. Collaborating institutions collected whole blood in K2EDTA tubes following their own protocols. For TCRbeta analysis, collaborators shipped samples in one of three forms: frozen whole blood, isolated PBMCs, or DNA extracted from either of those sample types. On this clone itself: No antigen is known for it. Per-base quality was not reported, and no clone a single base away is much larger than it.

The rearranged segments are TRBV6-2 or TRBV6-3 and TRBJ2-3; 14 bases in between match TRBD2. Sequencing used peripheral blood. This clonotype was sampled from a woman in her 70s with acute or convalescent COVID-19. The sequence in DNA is TGTGCCAGCAGTTTCTACGGGACTAGCGGGGGTACTAGCACAGATACGCAGTATTTT. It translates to CASSFYGTSGGTSTDTQYF.